One and the same sample provided the 8 T cell receptor beta chains below, sequenced in a study of T cells in Graves' hyperthyroidism and ophthalmopathy. TCR beta CDR3 regions were amplified from RNA transcripts. Researchers ran a first-round RT-PCR on the TCR CDR3 using the HTBI primer set. TCRdb passed the multiplex PCR reads through MiXCR, listing each CDR3 protein once. The repertoire has roughly 840,000 distinct CDR3 sequences, 35% to 45% of them found once; the top ten carry more than 7%. Sequencing was carried out using blood. These TCRs come from a man aged 18 to 29 with Graves' hyperthyroidism.

This sequence joins TRBV6-5 and TRBJ2-7, with a possible D match to TRBD1 (7 bases). The CDR3 spans 14 residues. Germline V gene data show CDR1 as MNHEY and CDR2 as SVGAGI. V was clipped by 5 bases and J by 4 bases, with 15 bases between them. CDR3 sequence (DNA): TGTGCCAGCAGTAGACAGGGAGGAGTTTACGAGCAGTACTTC. Residues: CASSRQGGVYEQYF.

This clonotype turned up a few times. V and J are TRBV7-2 and TRBJ2-7; TRBD2 matches at 14 bases. The length of the CDR3 is 16 residues. Trimming took 6 bases from V and 4 from J; bases not matched to a gene: 8. CDR1 is SGHTA, CDR2 FQGNSA, per germline. The CDR3 sequence: CASSYRGLAGEYEQYF. In DNA form, the CDR3 reads TGTGCCAGCAGTTACCGGGGACTAGCGGGAGAATACGAGCAGTACTTC.

Only one count was recorded for this clonotype. The gene calls are TRBV10-3 and TRBJ2-5; 11 bases line up with TRBD1. Germline CDR1 reads ENHRY; CDR2 reads SYGVKD. This CDR3 contains 14 residues. The J segment lost 2 bases and the V segment lost 6 bases, leaving 2 bases of the junction unmatched. DNA for the CDR3: TGTGCCATCAGGGACAGGGGGCCGCAAGAGACCCAGTACTTC. It is translated as CAIRDRGPQETQYF.

This clonotype was seen only a few times. This sequence joins TRBV3-1 and TRBJ2-6; no clear D. The ends were cut back, 4 bases at V and 6 bases at J, with 13 bases in the middle. This CDR3 spans 15 amino acids. Germline V lookup: CDR1 LGHDT, CDR2 YNNKEL (reference sequence). CDR3 nucleotides: TGTGCCAGCAGCCCCGACGGAGAGCAGGCCAACGTCCTGACTTTC. Translation gives CASSPDGEQANVLTF.

As for this clonotype: Sequence at one end of the junction differs from germline and may be a read error. The chain carries TRBV11-2 and TRBJ2-5, with 7 bases fitting TRBD2. This CDR3 is 13 amino acids long. CDR1 and CDR2 from the germline V gene are SGHAT and FQNNGV. CDR3 amino acids: CASSSVTRGTQWF. CDR3 in DNA: TGTGCCAGCAGCTCCGTCACGCGGGGGACCCAGTGGTTC.

This clonotype was seen ten or more times. The CDR3 region is CSARAGANVLTF. The CDR3 nucleotides read TGCAGTGCTAGAGCTGGGGCCAACGTCCTGACTTTC. V and J are TRBV20-1 and TRBJ2-6; no clear D gene. V was clipped by 1 base and J by 2 bases, with 0 bases between them. CDR1 DFQATT and CDR2 SNEGSKA come from the germline V gene (reference sequence). CDR3 size: 12 residues.

The gene calls are TRBV15 and TRBJ1-4; D is possibly TRBD1 (5 bases). The V and J ends lost 1 base and 5 bases respectively, with 11 bases between them. This CDR3 contains 15 residues. Germline V gene lookup returns CDR1 LNHNV and CDR2 YYDKDF (reference sequence). CDR3 residues: CATSRGGMLNEKLFF. The CDR3 nucleotides are TGTGCCACCAGCAGAGGGGGGATGTTAAATGAAAAACTGTTTTTT.

This clonotype was seen a few times. J is TRBJ2-2 and V is TRBV14; D call uncertain. The ends were cut back, 0 bases at V and 0 bases at J, with 8 bases in the middle. This CDR3 is 16 amino acids long. Germline CDR1 SGHDN, CDR2 FVKESK. The CDR3: CASSQEIGSNTGELFF. For the CDR3, the DNA is TGTGCCAGCAGCCAAGAAATCGGCTCGAACACCGGGGAGCTGTTTTTT.